Listed here are 30 T cell receptor beta chains from one sample, sequenced in a study of T cells in localized non-small cell lung cancer. The protocol was immunoSEQ multiplex PCR, while the TCRdb copy is restricted to in-frame clones and leaves out a portion. The table shows about 5,900 clones, with around 21% occurring only once. Sequenced here: lung tumor tissue, sampled before any cancer treatment. These receptors were taken from a female donor over 55 with stage I lung adenocarcinoma.

There are a few counts of this clone. The J gene is TRBJ2-3, the V gene TRBV12-5; no clear D. The CDR3 length is 12 residues. From germline, CDR1 is LGHNT and CDR2 FRNRAP. CDR3 nucleotides: TGTGCCAGCCGAACATCTAGTGATACGCAGTATTTT. Translation gives CASRTSSDTQYF.

The chain uses TRBV6-8 and TRBJ1-1; D is unresolved. The CDR3 contains 15 residues. V was clipped by 7 bases and J by 3 bases, with 18 bases between them. Germline V gene sequence: CDR1 MNHGY, CDR2 SAAAGT. CDR3 sequence (DNA): TGTGCCAGCACCCCTCAAGGGATAACTTACACTGAAGCTTTCTTT. It yields the protein CASTPQGITYTEAFF.

The sample holds many counts of this clone. CDR3 sequence reads: CASSLDTSVPVGKNIQYF. Here the CDR3 DNA reads TGTGCCAGCAGCTTAGATACTAGCGTCCCGGTGGGCAAAAACATTCAGTACTTC. The chain is built from TRBV11-3 and TRBJ2-4; 7 bases are shared with TRBD2. V lost 0 bases and J lost 3; bases outside the gene matches: 11. There are 18 residues in the CDR3. Germline CDR1 is SGHNT and CDR2 is YENEEA.

The V and J genes are TRBV5-1 and TRBJ2-7; 7 positions match TRBD1. The ends lost 0 bases at V and 3 bases at J; junction bases unmatched: 12. This CDR3 contains 17 residues. Germline CDR1 SGHRS, CDR2 YFSETQ. Written as DNA, the CDR3 is TGCGCCAGCAGCTTGGTCTTGTCCAGGGGGTCGGGCTACGAGCAGTACTTC. Translated, it gives CASSLVLSRGSGYEQYF. Variable domain in full (rest from reference TRBV5-1 and TRBJ2-7): KAGVTQTPRYLIKTRGQQVTLSCSPISGHRSVSWYQQTPGQGLQFLFEYFSETQRNKGNFPGRFSGRQFSNSRSEMNVSTLELGDSALYLCASSLVLSRGSGYEQYFGPGTRLTVT.

This rearrangement joins TRBV28 to TRBJ2-6, with TRBD1 as a possible D gene (6 bases). Trimming took 6 bases from V and 1 from J, leaving 16 bases between them. The CDR3 runs 17 residues. Germline CDR1 MDHEN, CDR2 SYDVKM. CDR3 protein: CASRSAGELSGANVLTF. The CDR3 DNA is TGTGCCAGCAGATCGGCAGGGGAACTGTCTGGGGCCAACGTCCTGACTTTC.

This clone appeared a single time. The V and J genes are TRBV14 and TRBJ2-7, with TRBD1 matching 8 bases. The CDR3 consists of 15 residues. Per the germline V gene, CDR1 is SGHDN and CDR2 is FVKESK. V was pared by 0 bases and J by 12 bases, with 13 bases of the junction left unmatched. CDR3 sequence (DNA): TGTGCCAGCAGCCAAGATACGGGGACAGGCAGAGAAAGGTACTTC. This sequence encodes CASSQDTGTGRERYF.

This clone has just a few counts. This chain uses TRBV6-8 with TRBJ1-2; 7 bases map to TRBD1. Germline loops: CDR1 MNHGY, CDR2 SAAAGT. There are 14 residues in the CDR3. Trimming cost V 7 bases and J 0 bases; bases outside gene matches: 5. In DNA form, the CDR3 reads TGTGCCAGCACCTGGGACAGCCCTAACTATGGCTACACCTTC. Protein: CASTWDSPNYGYTF.

The V and J genes are TRBV11-3 and TRBJ2-1; possibly TRBD1 or TRBD2 for D (6 bases each). The CDR3 spans 16 residues. The V gene lost 3 bases and the J gene lost 0 bases, with 12 bases spanning the gap. The germline V gene has CDR1 SGHNT and CDR2 YENEEA. DNA for the CDR3: TGTGCCAGCAGCTTGAAGGGGGGTTACTCCTACAATGAGCAGTTCTTC. Protein: CASSLKGGYSYNEQFF.

This clone was seen more than once but under ten times. The gene calls are TRBV28 and TRBJ1-5, with D perhaps TRBD1 (5 bases). V dropped 6 bases and J dropped 5 bases, with 17 bases sitting between them. This CDR3 is 15 amino acids long. Germline V CDR1 and CDR2: MDHEN, SYDVKM. The CDR3 loop reads CASRGGATVDQPQHF. CDR3 nucleotide sequence: TGTGCCAGCAGAGGTGGTGCGACAGTTGATCAGCCCCAGCATTTT.

The CDR3 DNA reads as TGTGCCAGCAGTGAGCGGGAGGCTGTCTACAATGAGCAGTTCTTC. Translation: CASSEREAVYNEQFF. The chain joins TRBV9 to TRBJ2-1; TRBD2 aligns across 9 bases. In germline, CDR1 is SGDLS, CDR2 YYNGEE. This CDR3 is built from 15 residues. Losses at the gene ends were 5 bases for V and 3 bases for J; bases not matched to a gene: 6.

The rearrangement joins TRBV11-3 to TRBJ1-1, with 9 nucleotides matching TRBD1. CDR1 is SGHNT and CDR2 is YENEEA in the germline V gene. Trimming cost V 1 base and J 3 bases; bases outside gene matches: 0. This CDR3 is 14 amino acids long. CDR3 protein: CASSLGTGDTEAFF. The CDR3 nucleotides read TGTGCCAGCAGCTTAGGGACAGGGGACACTGAAGCTTTCTTT. Drawing the rest from reference TRBV11-3 and TRBJ1-1, the complete variable domain is EAGVVQSPRYKIIEKKQPVAFWCNPISGHNTLYWYLQNLGQGPELLIRYENEEAVDDSQLPKDRFSAERLKGVDSTLKIQPAELGDSAVYLCASSLGTGDTEAFFGQGTRLTVV.

This clone was detected once. The DNA of the CDR3 is TGTGCCAGCTCACCACAAAGCGGGAGGGCCGCCGGGGAGCTGTTTTTT. Translated, it gives CASSPQSGRAAGELFF. The chain is built from TRBV18 and TRBJ2-2, with TRBD2 matching over 10 bases. From germline, CDR1 is KGHSH and CDR2 LQKENI. V shed 1 base, J shed 6 bases, and the junction held 5 bases outside the gene matches. This CDR3 has 16 residues. Full variable domain (outside the CDR3, taken from reference TRBV18 and TRBJ2-2): NAGVMQNPRHLVRRRGQEARLRCSPMKGHSHVYWYRQLPEEGLKFMVYLQKENIIDESGMPKERFSAEFPKEGPSILRIQQVVRGDSAAYFCASSPQSGRAAGELFFGEGSRLTVL.

This clone has a count of ten or more. The gene calls are TRBV11-3 and TRBJ2-1; TRBD2 might be the D (5 bases). Germline V gene data show CDR1 as SGHNT and CDR2 as YENEEA. V was pared by 2 bases and J by 8 bases, with 13 bases between. This CDR3 has 14 amino acids. CDR3 sequence: CASSLLGGEDEQFF. The DNA for the CDR3 is TGTGCCAGCAGCTTACTAGGAGGCGAGGATGAGCAGTTCTTC.

This clone was counted between two and nine times. This chain links TRBV28 with TRBJ1-2; unclear D gene. Germline-derived CDR1 and CDR2 are MDHEN and SYDVKM. The CDR3 has 15 residues. V was clipped by 1 base and J by 8 bases, with 17 bases between them. The CDR3 DNA reads TGTGCCAGCAGTTTATCTCTGGGCACGGCCGGCGGCTACACCTTC. Translating it yields CASSLSLGTAGGYTF.

This chain links TRBV19 with TRBJ2-1; D may be TRBD1 or TRBD2 (6 bases each). This CDR3 is 15 amino acids long. The V end lost 5 bases, the J end lost 10 bases, and 21 bases lay between the germline ends. CDR1 and CDR2 from the germline V gene are LNHDA and SQIVND (reference sequence). The CDR3 protein is CASSPQPGIGGEQFF. CDR3 nucleotides: TGTGCCAGTAGTCCACAACCCGGGATCGGGGGCGAGCAGTTCTTC.

The table lists this clone with a few counts. CDR3: CASSPNWGKDRSNEQFF. CDR3 bases: TGTGCCAGCAGCCCCAATTGGGGAAAAGATCGAAGCAATGAGCAGTTCTTC. This chain connects TRBV6-8 to TRBJ2-1, with unresolved D. The V end lost 6 bases, the J end lost 6 bases, and 24 bases lay between the germline ends. The CDR3 has 17 amino acids. The germline V gene has CDR1 MNHGY and CDR2 SAAAGT.

This chain connects TRBV19 to TRBJ2-5; 13 bases are shared with TRBD2. This CDR3 region has 15 residues. Germline-derived CDR1 and CDR2 are LNHDA and SQIVND (reference sequence). Trimming removed 4 bases from V and 6 bases from J; junction bases left unmatched: 5. The CDR3: CASSTTLAGGQTQYF. DNA for the CDR3: TGTGCCAGTAGTACTACACTAGCGGGGGGGCAGACCCAGTACTTC.

In this sample, this clone turned up a few times. CDR3 region: CASSLAGWTGSYGYTF. DNA for the CDR3: TGTGCCAGCAGCTTGGCCGGCTGGACAGGCTCTTATGGCTACACCTTC. J is TRBJ1-2 and V is TRBV11-3, with 7 positions matching TRBD1. J gave up 5 bases and V 3 bases, and 12 bases lay outside the gene matches. The length of the CDR3 is 16 residues. Per germline, CDR1 SGHNT and CDR2 YENEEA. Looking up the rest from reference TRBV11-3 and TRBJ1-2 gives the full variable domain: EAGVVQSPRYKIIEKKQPVAFWCNPISGHNTLYWYLQNLGQGPELLIRYENEEAVDDSQLPKDRFSAERLKGVDSTLKIQPAELGDSAVYLCASSLAGWTGSYGYTFGSGTRLTVV.

This clone was counted only a few times. The rearrangement links TRBV11-3 to TRBJ1-4; 7 nucleotides line up with TRBD1. CDR3 length: 14 residues. J lost 6 bases, V lost 4 bases, and 5 bases had no gene match. Germline V gene data show CDR1 as SGHNT and CDR2 as YENEEA. CDR3 sequence: CASSSTGSYEKLFF. CDR3 sequence (DNA): TGTGCCAGCAGCTCGACAGGGTCGTATGAAAAACTGTTTTTT.

A few counts support this clone. The chain links TRBV11-3 to TRBJ2-3; 12 bases map to TRBD2. Germline assignment: CDR1 SGHNT and CDR2 YENEEA. J lost 1 base, V lost 5 bases, and 4 bases had no gene match. This CDR3 has 16 residues. This CDR3 is CASSPGTSGRTDTQYF. In DNA, the CDR3 is TGTGCCAGCAGCCCCGGGACTAGCGGGCGCACAGATACGCAGTATTTT.

This clone appeared a few times. The chain has TRBV11-3 and TRBJ1-1; D is undetermined. The CDR3 has 16 residues. The V gene's germline CDR1 is SGHNT and CDR2 YENEEA. Deletions cut 4 bases from V and 9 bases from J, with 24 bases between. The CDR3: CASSSGGSGSSAQAFF. The CDR3 bases are TGTGCCAGCAGCTCTGGAGGGTCTGGGTCATCGGCGCAAGCTTTCTTT.

This clone was counted between two and nine times. This chain connects TRBV28 to TRBJ1-4, with 10 nucleotides matching TRBD1. The CDR3 consists of 17 residues. Trimming cost V 6 bases and J 2 bases; bases outside gene matches: 9. The germline V gene has CDR1 MDHEN and CDR2 SYDVKM. The CDR3 sequence is CASRLSGQGMTNEKLFF. The CDR3 DNA reads TGTGCCAGCAGGTTGTCGGGACAGGGGATGACTAATGAAAAACTGTTTTTT.

This clone has just a few counts. V gene TRBV11-3 combines with J gene TRBJ2-1; the D gene is possibly TRBD1 (5 bases). Germline V gene lookup returns CDR1 SGHNT and CDR2 YENEEA. CDR3 length equals 15 residues. The germline V and J ends were trimmed by 0 bases and 0 bases, with 6 bases remaining between them. CDR3 nucleotides: TGTGCCAGCAGCTTAGAGCAGGGCTCCTACAATGAGCAGTTCTTC. This sequence encodes CASSLEQGSYNEQFF. Using reference TRBV11-3 and TRBJ2-1 for the parts outside the CDR3, the full variable domain is EAGVVQSPRYKIIEKKQPVAFWCNPISGHNTLYWYLQNLGQGPELLIRYENEEAVDDSQLPKDRFSAERLKGVDSTLKIQPAELGDSAVYLCASSLEQGSYNEQFFGPGTRLTVL.

This clone came up a few times. The chain employs TRBV9 and TRBJ2-3; D possibly corresponds to TRBD1 (6 bases). Germline-derived CDR1 and CDR2 are SGDLS and YYNGEE. Trimming left V 3 bases short and J 0 bases short, with 11 bases between. The CDR3 covers 15 residues. CDR3 region: CASSATTGSTDTQYF. Written as DNA, the CDR3 is TGTGCCAGCAGCGCCACGACAGGTAGCACAGATACGCAGTATTTT.

By frequency in the sample, this clone is medium-sized. The chain links TRBV6-8 to TRBJ2-2; TRBD2 matches 10 bases. CDR1 and CDR2 from the germline V gene are MNHGY and SAAAGT. This CDR3 is 16 amino acids long. V shed 6 bases and J 5 bases; nucleotides not matched to a gene: 9. The CDR3 loop reads CASSDQGLAFTGELFF. The CDR3 DNA reads as TGTGCCAGCAGCGACCAGGGACTAGCGTTTACCGGGGAGCTGTTTTTT.

The chain carries TRBV19 and TRBJ2-1; 8 positions match TRBD2. Germline lookup yields CDR1 LNHDA and CDR2 SQIVND (reference sequence). The CDR3 spans 14 residues. The V and J ends lost 7 bases and 10 bases, in that order; junction bases with no gene match: 12. The DNA for the CDR3 is TGTGCCAGTACCCTCGCGCTAGCGGGTGACGAGCAGTTCTTC. Its protein product is CASTLALAGDEQFF.

The chain combines TRBV5-1 with TRBJ2-7; no reliable D call. Germline V lookup: CDR1 SGHRS, CDR2 YFSETQ. The V end was cut by 0 bases, the J end by 3 bases, with 10 bases between. The CDR3 spans 14 residues. The CDR3 DNA reads TGCGCCAGCAGCTTGGGCTGGGGTGGCTACGAGCAGTACTTC. Amino acids: CASSLGWGGYEQYF.

The genes are TRBV11-3 and TRBJ2-3, with a tentative D call TRBD2 (6 bases). Trimming removed 6 bases at V and 1 base at J, with 14 bases between. Germline CDR1 is SGHNT and CDR2 is YENEEA. The CDR3 sequence is 15 residues long. DNA of the CDR3: TGTGCCAGCAGGGGGGGTTACGGCCGCACAGATACGCAGTATTTT. Protein sequence: CASRGGYGRTDTQYF.

The sample holds a few counts of this clone. The rearrangement uses TRBV6-8 and TRBJ2-1; D gene uncertain. CDR1 and CDR2 from the germline V gene are MNHGY and SAAAGT. The V end lost 2 bases, the J end lost 12 bases, and 17 bases lay between the germline ends. CDR3 length: 14 residues. The CDR3, as DNA: TGTGCCAGCAGTTACGATGGTTTTAACCCTGGGCAGTTCTTC. The encoded protein is CASSYDGFNPGQFF.

This clone was counted a few times. V is TRBV1 and J is TRBJ1-1; the D call of TRBD1 is as the table states it, not checked on the DNA. TRBV1 is a pseudogene segment. This CDR3 has 14 amino acids. CDR3 protein: CASSQARQGTTAFF. The CDR3 coding sequence is TGCGCCAGCAGCCAAGCCCGACAGGGGACAACGGCTTTCTTT.